A selection of T cell receptor beta chains follows, all from one sample in a study of blood T cell repertoires in COVID-19. TCRdb keeps only in-frame clones here, not all; method: immunoSEQ multiplex PCR. Among tens of thousands of clones, nearly 90% were seen once, and the ten largest hold around 3.9%. Sequencing was carried out using peripheral blood. Every receptor here comes from a man in his 70s with acute or convalescent COVID-19. CDR3s include the opening cysteine and the closing phenylalanine or tryptophan.

j_call v_call cdr3_aa
TRBJ2-1 TRBV18 CASSPRLAGLDEQFF
TRBJ2-7 TRBV2 CASSAETGVHEQYF
TRBJ1-4 TRBV19 CAGRRAGSEKLFF
TRBJ1-1 TRBV19 CASSIGGGMNTEAFF
TRBJ2-5 TRBV18 CASSRGETQYF
TRBJ2-7 TRBV5-5 CASSPWEGFYEQYF
TRBJ2-1 TRBV4-2 CASSQEFAGGPNNEQFF
TRBJ1-3 TRBV2 CASQLVRGQGEGNTIYF
TRBJ1-1 TRBV18 CASSPTGFTEAFF
TRBJ2-7 TRBV11-2 CASSSRTSGGSYEQYF
TRBJ2-7 TRBV27 CASSLGGAAILYEQYF
TRBJ2-1 TRBV24-1 CATSDSSFSGGEQFF
TRBJ1-5 TRBV10-2 CASSAGGYQPQHF
TRBJ1-2 TRBV9 CARLPDSGQGASWSGYTF
TRBJ1-1 TRBV5-1 CASNIDRNTEAFF
TRBJ1-2 TRBV7-8 CASSPKGTGNYGYTF
TRBJ2-7 TRBV6-2/TRBV6-3 CASSYSAGTSYEQYF
TRBJ1-6 TRBV15 CATSNNYYRASPLHF
TRBJ2-7 TRBV6-2/TRBV6-3 CASSYAERGYEQYF
TRBJ2-2 TRBV5-6 CASSLLGGGQGNTGELFF
TRBJ1-5 TRBV19 CASTSTGNQPQHF
TRBJ2-7 TRBV3-1/TRBV3-2 CASSHAGSYEQYF
TRBJ2-7 TRBV11-2 CASSSDRVLSYEQYF
TRBJ2-2 TRBV7-8 CASSFTQGIRGTGELFF
TRBJ2-3 TRBV27 CASSRRAGASTDTQYF
TRBJ1-3 TRBV19 CASRHRGPASGNTIYF
TRBJ2-1 TRBV30 CAWSPGTGDQFF
TRBJ1-2 TRBV6-5 CASSYSPRGNYGYTF
TRBJ2-5 TRBV19 CASSRDRGQETQYF
TRBJ2-3 TRBV9 CASSVSAGGGDTQYF
TRBJ2-3 TRBV4-3 CASSQDRRGMGTDTQYF
TRBJ1-1 TRBV29-1 CSVSGRTENTEAFF
TRBJ2-1 TRBV10-3 CAISALGGADAEQFF
TRBJ1-6 TRBV10-3 CAISESTVIYNSPLHF
TRBJ2-1 TRBV19 CASSPTSASSYNEQFF
TRBJ2-1 TRBV14 CASSQVASGRGIYNEQFF
TRBJ2-7 TRBV18 CASSPVGARYEQYF
TRBJ1-5 TRBV2 CASSGGEPALKQPQHF
TRBJ1-2 TRBV5-1 CASSRTGQGASYGYTF
TRBJ1-1 TRBV11-1 CASSPSRDSLQAFF
TRBJ1-3 TRBV7-2 CASRGQGGNTIYF
TRBJ2-5 TRBV5-1 CASSLRGRSETQYF